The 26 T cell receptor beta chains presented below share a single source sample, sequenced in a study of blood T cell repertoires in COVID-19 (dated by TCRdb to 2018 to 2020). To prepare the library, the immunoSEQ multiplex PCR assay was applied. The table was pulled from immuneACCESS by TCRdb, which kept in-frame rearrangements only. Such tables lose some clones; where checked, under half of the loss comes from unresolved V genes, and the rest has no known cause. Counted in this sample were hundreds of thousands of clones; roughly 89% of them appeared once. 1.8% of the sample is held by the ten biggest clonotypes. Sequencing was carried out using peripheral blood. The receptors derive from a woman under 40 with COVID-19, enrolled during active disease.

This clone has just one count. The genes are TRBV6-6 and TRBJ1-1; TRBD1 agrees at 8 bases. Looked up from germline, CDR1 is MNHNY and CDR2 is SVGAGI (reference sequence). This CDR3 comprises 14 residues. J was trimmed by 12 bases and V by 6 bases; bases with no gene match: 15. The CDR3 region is CASSLTPGQGETFF. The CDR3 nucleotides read TGTGCCAGCAGCCTCACCCCCGGACAGGGCGAAACTTTCTTT.

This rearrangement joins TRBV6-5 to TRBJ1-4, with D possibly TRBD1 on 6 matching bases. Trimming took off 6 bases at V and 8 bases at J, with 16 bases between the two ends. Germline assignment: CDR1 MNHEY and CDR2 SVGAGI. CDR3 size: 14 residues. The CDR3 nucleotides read TGTGCCAGCAGGAGAAGATACAGGGACGAAAAACTGTTTTTT. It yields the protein CASRRRYRDEKLFF.

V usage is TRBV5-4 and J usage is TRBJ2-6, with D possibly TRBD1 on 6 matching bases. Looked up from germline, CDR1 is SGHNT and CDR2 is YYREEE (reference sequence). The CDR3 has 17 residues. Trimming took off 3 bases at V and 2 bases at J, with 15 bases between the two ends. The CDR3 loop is CASSSDRTLPGANVLTF. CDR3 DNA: TGTGCCAGCAGCTCTGACAGGACCCTCCCTGGGGCCAACGTCCTGACTTTC.

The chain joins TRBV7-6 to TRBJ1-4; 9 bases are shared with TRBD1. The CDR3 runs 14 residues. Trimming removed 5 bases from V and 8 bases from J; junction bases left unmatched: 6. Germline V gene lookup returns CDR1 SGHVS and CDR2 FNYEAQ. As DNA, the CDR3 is TGTGCCAGCAGCCAGGGACAGGGAAGCGAAAAACTGTTTTTT. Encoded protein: CASSQGQGSEKLFF.

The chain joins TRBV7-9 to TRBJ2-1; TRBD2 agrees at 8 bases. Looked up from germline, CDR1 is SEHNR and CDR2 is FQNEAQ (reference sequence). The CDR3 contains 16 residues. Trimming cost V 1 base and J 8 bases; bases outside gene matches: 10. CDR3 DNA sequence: TGTGCCAGCAGCTTAGGAACCCGGGGGGGCCTCGATGAGCAGTTCTTC. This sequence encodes CASSLGTRGGLDEQFF.

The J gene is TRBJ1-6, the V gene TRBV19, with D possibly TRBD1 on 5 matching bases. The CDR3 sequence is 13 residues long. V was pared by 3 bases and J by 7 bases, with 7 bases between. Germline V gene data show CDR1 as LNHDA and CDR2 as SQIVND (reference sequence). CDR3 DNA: TGTGCCAGTAGTATGACAGCCAATTCACCCCTCCACTTT. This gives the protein CASSMTANSPLHF.

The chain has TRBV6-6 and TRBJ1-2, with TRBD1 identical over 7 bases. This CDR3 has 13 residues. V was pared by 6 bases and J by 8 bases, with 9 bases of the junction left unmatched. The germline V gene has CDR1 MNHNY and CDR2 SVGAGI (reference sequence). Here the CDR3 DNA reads TGTGCCAGCAGAACCGCGACAGGGATCGGCTACACCTTC. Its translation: CASRTATGIGYTF.

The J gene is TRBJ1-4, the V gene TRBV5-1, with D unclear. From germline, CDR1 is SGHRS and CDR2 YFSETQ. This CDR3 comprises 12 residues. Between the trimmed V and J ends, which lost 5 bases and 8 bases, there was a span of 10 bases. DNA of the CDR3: TGCGCCAGCAGTTTCGACAAGGAAAAACTGTTTTTT. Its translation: CASSFDKEKLFF.

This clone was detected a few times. CDR3 in DNA: TGTGCCAGCAGTTACTCACAGGGCGAAAGTGGCTACACCTTC. Its protein is CASSYSQGESGYTF. The genes are TRBV6-5 and TRBJ1-2, with D perhaps matching TRBD1 (6 bases). This CDR3 has 14 amino acids. V was cut by 0 bases and J by 7 bases, with 12 bases left in between. Germline assignment: CDR1 MNHEY and CDR2 SVGAGI.

The CDR3 sequence is CASSLVRGSDEKLFF. The DNA of the CDR3 is TGCGCCAGCAGCTTGGTGCGGGGCTCGGATGAAAAACTGTTTTTT. The chain has TRBV5-1 and TRBJ1-4; tentative D call: TRBD1 (5 bases). V dropped 0 bases and J dropped 6 bases, with 12 bases sitting between them. Germline V gene sequence: CDR1 SGHRS, CDR2 YFSETQ. The CDR3 is made up of 15 amino acids.

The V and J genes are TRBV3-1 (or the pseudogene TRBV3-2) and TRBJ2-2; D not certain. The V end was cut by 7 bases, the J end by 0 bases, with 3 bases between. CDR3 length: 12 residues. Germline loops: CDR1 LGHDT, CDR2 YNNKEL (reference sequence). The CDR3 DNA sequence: TGTGCCAGCACCACGAACACCGGGGAGCTGTTTTTT. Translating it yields CASTTNTGELFF.

The CDR3 DNA reads as TGTGCCAGCAGTGAGGGCCAAAATTCACCCCTCCACTTT. Its translation is CASSEGQNSPLHF. The chain carries TRBV2 and TRBJ1-6; no definite D call. Germline V gene sequence: CDR1 SNHLY, CDR2 FYNNEI. Trimming pared 3 bases from V and 7 bases from J, leaving 7 bases between. The CDR3 sequence is 13 residues long.

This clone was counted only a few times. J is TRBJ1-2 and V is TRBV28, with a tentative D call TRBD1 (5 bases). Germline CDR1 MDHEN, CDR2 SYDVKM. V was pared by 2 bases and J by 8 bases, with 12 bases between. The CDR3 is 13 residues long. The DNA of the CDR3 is TGTGCCAGCAGTTTAATGGCAGGGATCGGCTACACCTTC. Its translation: CASSLMAGIGYTF.

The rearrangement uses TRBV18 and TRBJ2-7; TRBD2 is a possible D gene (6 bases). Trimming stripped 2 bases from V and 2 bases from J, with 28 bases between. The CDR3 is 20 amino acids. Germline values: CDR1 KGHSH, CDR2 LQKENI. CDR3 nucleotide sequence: TGTGCCAGCTCACCAACGGAGGGGAGGCTAGTCCCTTTTATAACCTACGAGCAGTACTTC. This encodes CASSPTEGRLVPFITYEQYF.

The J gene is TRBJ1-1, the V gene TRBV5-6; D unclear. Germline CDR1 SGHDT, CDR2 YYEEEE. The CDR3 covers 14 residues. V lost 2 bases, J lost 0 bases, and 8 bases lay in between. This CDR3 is CASSFGKMNTEAFF. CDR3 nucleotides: TGTGCCAGCAGCTTCGGGAAAATGAACACTGAAGCTTTCTTT.

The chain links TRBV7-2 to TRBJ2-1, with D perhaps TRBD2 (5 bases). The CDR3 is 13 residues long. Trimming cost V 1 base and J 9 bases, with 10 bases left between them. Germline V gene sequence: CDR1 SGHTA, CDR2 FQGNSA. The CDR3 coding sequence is TGTGCCAGCAGCTTAGGTCTTCGGGGTGAGCAGTTCTTC. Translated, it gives CASSLGLRGEQFF.

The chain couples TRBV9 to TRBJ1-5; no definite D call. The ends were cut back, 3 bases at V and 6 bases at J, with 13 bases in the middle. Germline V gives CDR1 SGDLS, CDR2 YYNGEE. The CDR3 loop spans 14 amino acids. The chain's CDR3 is CASSAGVGGQPQHF. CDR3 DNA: TGTGCCAGCAGCGCGGGAGTTGGAGGTCAGCCCCAGCATTTT.

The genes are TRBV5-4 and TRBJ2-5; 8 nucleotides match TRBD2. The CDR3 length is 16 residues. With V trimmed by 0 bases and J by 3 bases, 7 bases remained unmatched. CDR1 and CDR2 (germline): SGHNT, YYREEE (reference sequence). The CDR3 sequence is CASSLEAGAKKETQYF. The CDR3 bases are TGTGCCAGCAGCTTGGAAGCGGGGGCCAAGAAAGAGACCCAGTACTTC.

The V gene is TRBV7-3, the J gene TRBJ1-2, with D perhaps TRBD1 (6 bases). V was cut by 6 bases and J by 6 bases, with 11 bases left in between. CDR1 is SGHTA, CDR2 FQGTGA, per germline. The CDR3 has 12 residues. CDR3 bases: TGTGCCAGCAGACTAGGACAGAATGGCTACACCTTC. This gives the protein CASRLGQNGYTF.

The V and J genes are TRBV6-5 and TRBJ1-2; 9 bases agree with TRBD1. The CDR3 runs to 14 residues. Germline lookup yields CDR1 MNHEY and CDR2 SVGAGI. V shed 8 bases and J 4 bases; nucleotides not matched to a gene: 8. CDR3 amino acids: CASLRDRESYGYTF. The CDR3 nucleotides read TGTGCCAGCCTCCGGGACAGGGAATCCTATGGCTACACCTTC.

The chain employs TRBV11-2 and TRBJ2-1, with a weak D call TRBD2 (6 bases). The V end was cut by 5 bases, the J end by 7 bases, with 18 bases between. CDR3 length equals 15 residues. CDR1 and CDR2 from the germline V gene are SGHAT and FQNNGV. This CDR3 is CASSPLHRGKNEQFF. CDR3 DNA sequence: TGTGCCAGCAGCCCCCTCCATCGGGGGAAGAATGAGCAGTTCTTC.

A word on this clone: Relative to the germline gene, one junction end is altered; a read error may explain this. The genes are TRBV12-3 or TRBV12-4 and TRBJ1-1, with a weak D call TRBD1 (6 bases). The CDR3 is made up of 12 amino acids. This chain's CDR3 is CASSLGQGIAFF. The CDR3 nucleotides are TGTGCCAGCAGCTTAGGGCAGGGGATAGCTTTCTTT.

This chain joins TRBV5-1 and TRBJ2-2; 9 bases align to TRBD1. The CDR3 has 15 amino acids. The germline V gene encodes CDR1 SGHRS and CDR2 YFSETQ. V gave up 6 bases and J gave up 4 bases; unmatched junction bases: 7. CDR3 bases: TGCGCCAGCACCCGACAGGGGGACCCCACCGGGGAGCTGTTTTTT. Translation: CASTRQGDPTGELFF.

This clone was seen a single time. CDR3 in DNA: TGTGCCACAAGGACAGGAGATAATGAAAAACTGTTTTTT. Protein: CATRTGDNEKLFF. The rearrangement uses TRBV6-5 and TRBJ1-4; 7 bases map to TRBD1. Trimming cost V 10 bases and J 4 bases; bases outside gene matches: 6. The V gene's germline CDR1 is MNHEY and CDR2 SVGAGI. The CDR3 is 13 residues long.

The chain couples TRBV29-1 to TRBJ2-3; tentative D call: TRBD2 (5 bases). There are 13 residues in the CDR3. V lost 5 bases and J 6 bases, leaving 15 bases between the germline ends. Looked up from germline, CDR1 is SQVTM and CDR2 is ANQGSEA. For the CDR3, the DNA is TGCAGCGTTCAAAGGGATAGGAGGGATACGCAGTATTTT. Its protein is CSVQRDRRDTQYF.

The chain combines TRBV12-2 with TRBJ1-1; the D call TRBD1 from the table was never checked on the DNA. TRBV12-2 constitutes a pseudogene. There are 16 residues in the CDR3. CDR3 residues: CASRSRPGQMNTEAFF. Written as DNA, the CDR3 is TGTGCAAGTCGCTCGCGACCGGGACAGATGAACACTGAAGCTTTCTTT.